This T cell receptor beta chain came from a study of blood T cell repertoires in COVID-19. Background on the study: Acute-phase and convalescent COVID-19 samples originated in the United States, Italy and Spain. T cells, B-cell-depleted T cells, or PBMCs supplied cDNA or gDNA.

The CDR3 has 16 residues. Germline V gene sequence: CDR1 MNHEY, CDR2 SVGEGT. The V gene lost 5 bases and the J gene lost 0 bases, with 16 bases spanning the gap. As processed by the authors: Nucleated cell counts were estimated from reference gene primer amplification. Profiling relied on immunoSEQ multiplex PCR, and the TCRdb table lists in-frame clones only, not all of them. V and J calls plus clone size are reproduced from that table; the DNA served to infer D and trimming. This table has about 140,000 clones, around 79% appearing once. This sequence was found in a man aged 60 to 69 with acute or convalescent COVID-19. The sequencing sample was made of peripheral blood. The V and J genes are TRBV6-2 or TRBV6-3 and TRBJ1-2, with a tentative D call TRBD1 (5 bases). The CDR3 spells CASSTSRQTANYGYTF. As DNA, the CDR3 is TGTGCCAGCAGTACATCAAGACAGACAGCTAACTATGGCTACACCTTC.